The clone carrying this T cell receptor (beta chain) was observed a handful of times. Trimming took 4 bases from V and 2 from J; bases not matched to a gene: 10. From germline, CDR1 is MNHNS and CDR2 SASEGT. This CDR3 is built from 16 residues. The data stem from a study of blood T cells in healthy people across ages. A second PCR, run for about 6 to 11 cycles, used a sample-barcoded 5' primer plus a J-beta primer mix. TCRdb processed the 5' RACE reads anew with MiXCR; each CDR3 protein has one entry. The table has 600,000 to 900,000 distinct CDR3 sequences, around 25% seen once; the top ten hold 3%. The sample was also reused in another study, on T cells of mothers and their children. That work adds: Random nucleotides (2-4) and sample barcodes were added by the M1S primer used in the second PCR.

The source is a boy aged 5-17 years in good health. This chain connects TRBV6-1 to TRBJ2-5; 7 nucleotides agree with TRBD2. Sequenced material: blood. For the CDR3, the DNA is TGTGCCAGCAGTGGATGGAGCGGGGAGTTACAAGAGACCCAGTACTTC. It specifies CASSGWSGELQETQYF.